What follows are 29 T cell receptor beta chains derived from one specimen sequenced in a study of tumor and adjacent non-tumor tissue in lung cancer. No cell sorting was done before RNA was extracted from the tissue. Distant lung tissue was collected more than 3 cm away from the tumor edge. A modified ARM-PCR protocol with three rounds of nested PCR amplified TCRbeta. TCRdb reprocessed the multiplex PCR reads via MiXCR and lists one record per CDR3 protein. The sample shows more than 55,000 distinct CDR3 sequences, 61% of them seen only once. Sequences were obtained from distant non-tumor lung tissue. The receptor set was obtained from a man in his 70s with non-small cell lung cancer.

Concerning this clonotype itself: This sequence may be a read error, since a much larger clone differs from it by one base. V gene TRBV4-2 combines with J gene TRBJ2-7, with a tentative D call TRBD1 (6 bases). Trimming shortened V by 6 bases and J by 4 bases, and 19 bases separated the two germline ends. This CDR3 is built from 15 residues. The germline CDR1 and CDR2 sequences are LGHNA and YNFKEQ. In DNA form, the CDR3 reads TGTGCCAGCAGACCCCGGGACATGGGGCAATACGAGCAGTACTTC. This gives the protein CASRPRDMGQYEQYF.

The J gene is TRBJ1-2, the V gene TRBV29-1; TRBD1 aligns across 7 bases. CDR3 length: 13 amino acids. Germline V CDR1 and CDR2: SQVTM, ANQGSEA. The CDR3 reads CSVAHRGSYGYTF. CDR3 in DNA: TGCAGTGTCGCTCACAGGGGCAGCTATGGCTACACCTTC.

A word on this clonotype: Compared with germline, one end of the junction differs, possibly owing to a read error. The V call is TRBV28, the J call TRBJ1-2; maybe TRBD1 (5 bases). The CDR3 has 15 amino acids. Per the germline V gene, CDR1 is MDHEN and CDR2 is SYDVKM. CDR3 amino acids: CASSPEGGTKYDYTF. CDR3 nucleotides: TGTGCCAGCAGTCCTGAGGGAGGGACTAAATATGACTACACCTTC.

This clonotype was counted a few times. Possible read error: a much larger clone is one base away. V gene TRBV12-3 or TRBV12-4 combines with J gene TRBJ1-5; 11 bases map to TRBD1. The CDR3 length is 15 residues. CDR3 bases: TGTGCCGGCAGTTCCGGACAGGGGGCTACTCAGCCCCAGCATTTT. It codes for CAGSSGQGATQPQHF.

Regarding this clonotype: One junction end disagrees with the germline gene, perhaps due to a read error. The chain links TRBV11-2 to TRBJ2-5, with 7 bases matching TRBD2. The germline gives CDR1 SGHAT, CDR2 FQNNGV. The CDR3 is 17 residues long. CDR3 coding DNA: TGTGCCAGCAGCTTAGGTCCCCTGGGAGGGCTTCAAGAGACCCAGTATTTC. Its protein is CASSLGPLGGLQETQYF.

Comment on this clonotype: A read error is likely, as this CDR3 ends without the conserved phenylalanine or tryptophan. V and J are TRBV4-2 and TRBJ2-7; no clear D gene. V gave up 1 base and J gave up 4 bases, with 14 bases separating them. There are 15 residues in the CDR3. Germline CDR1 LGHNA, CDR2 YNFKEQ. The CDR3 region is CASSQVPSGPYEQYL. Here the CDR3 DNA reads TGTGCCAGCAGCCAAGTGCCTAGTGGACCATACGAGCAGTACTTA.

Note on this clonotype: A read error may account for a junction end that differs from germline. The gene calls are TRBV11-3 and TRBJ2-4; 7 bases line up with TRBD1. CDR1 is SGHNT and CDR2 is YENEEA in the germline V gene. This CDR3 is 16 amino acids long. The chain's CDR3 is CASSSNRGNYKDIQYF. As DNA, the CDR3 is TGTGCCAGCAGCTCGAACAGGGGTAATTACAAAGACATTCAGTACTTC.

Turning to this clonotype: Since a much larger clone is just one base distant, this may be a read error. V usage is TRBV5-4 and J usage is TRBJ2-3, with D tentatively TRBD2 (6 bases). Germline CDR1 reads SGHNT; CDR2 reads YYREEE (reference sequence). The CDR3 loop spans 16 amino acids. The CDR3 reads CVSSLVGLTVADTQYF. CDR3 sequence (DNA): TGTGTCAGCAGCTTGGTAGGACTAACCGTCGCAGATACGCAGTATTTT.

For this clonotype: It may be a read error: a sequence one base away is much more abundant. This sequence joins TRBV10-3 and TRBJ2-3, with D perhaps matching TRBD2 (6 bases). The CDR3 is 15 residues long. Trimming stripped 5 bases from V and 2 bases from J, with 14 bases between. Germline loops: CDR1 ENHRY, CDR2 SYGVKD. The CDR3 DNA follows: TGTGCCATCAGTCTAGTGGGAGGAACCACAGATACGCAGTATTTT. Protein: CAISLVGGTTDTQYF.

In the case of this clonotype: Here the CDR3 omits its conserved ending phenylalanine or tryptophan, so a read error is the likely source. V and J are TRBV29-1 and TRBJ2-3, with 9 positions matching TRBD2. Trimming took 3 bases from V and 2 from J; bases not matched to a gene: 6. The CDR3 runs 15 residues. Germline loops: CDR1 SQVTM, CDR2 ANQGSEA. This CDR3 reads CSVEMAGGATDTQYS. The CDR3 coding sequence is TGCAGCGTTGAGATGGCGGGGGGGGCCACAGATACGCAGTATTCT.

In this sample, this clonotype turned up a few times. A much larger clone is a single base away; this may be a read error. The chain carries TRBV5-4 and TRBJ2-5, with a tentative D call TRBD2 (5 bases). The CDR3 sequence is 14 residues long. CDR1 and CDR2 from the germline V gene are SGHNT and YYREEE (reference sequence). The CDR3 is CVSSPRPGTETQYF. CDR3 nucleotide sequence: TGTGTCAGCAGCCCCCGACCGGGAACGGAGACCCAGTACTTC.

The V gene is TRBV25-1, the J gene TRBJ2-7; D may be TRBD2 (5 bases). This CDR3 contains 11 residues. Germline V lookup: CDR1 MGHDK, CDR2 SYGVNS. DNA for the CDR3: TGTGCCAGCACAAGAGGGAAAGAGCAGTATGTC. It translates to CASTRGKEQYV.

V and J are TRBV11-2 and TRBJ2-3; perhaps TRBD1 as D (6 bases). The germline V gene encodes CDR1 SGHAT and CDR2 FQNNGV. This CDR3 comprises 16 residues. The CDR3 is CDSSLVQGIGADTQYF. As DNA, the CDR3 is TGTGATAGCAGCTTAGTGCAGGGGATCGGGGCAGATACGCAGTATTTT.

On this clonotype itself: A clone one base away is much larger, so this may be a read error. The chain couples TRBV5-5 to TRBJ2-1; D unresolved. CDR3 length: 13 residues. CDR1 and CDR2 (germline): SGHKS, YYEKEE (reference sequence). This CDR3 reads CVSSLVVYNEQFF. The CDR3 DNA reads TGTGTCAGCAGCTTGGTAGTCTACAATGAGCAGTTCTTC.

J is TRBJ1-1 and V is TRBV11-2, with D unresolved. Trimming took off 6 bases at V and 3 bases at J, with 14 bases between the two ends. CDR1 is SGHAT and CDR2 is FQNNGV in the germline V gene. The CDR3 extends over 14 amino acids. The CDR3 is CASRPEQGYTEAFF. The CDR3 DNA reads as TGTGCCAGCAGGCCTGAGCAAGGGTACACTGAAGCTTTCTTT.

As for this clonotype: A read error may be the cause here, since a much bigger clone is one base away. The chain has TRBV11-2 and TRBJ2-1, with 9 bases fitting TRBD1. Germline V CDR1 and CDR2: SGHAT, FQNNGV. The CDR3 covers 16 residues. This chain's CDR3 is CVSSPYDRGRNDEQFF. The CDR3 bases are TGTGTCAGCAGCCCCTATGACAGGGGGAGGAACGATGAGCAGTTCTTC.

Regarding this clonotype: Relative to the germline gene, one junction end is altered; a read error may explain this. The J gene is TRBJ2-7, the V gene TRBV6-5; D may be TRBD1 (6 bases). CDR1 and CDR2 from the germline V gene are MNHEY and SVGAGI. This CDR3 is 13 amino acids long. The CDR3 DNA reads TGTACCAGCAGGCAACGGGACATGTACGAGCAGTACTTC. Translating gives CTSRQRDMYEQYF.

In its sample, this clonotype was seen many times. The chain recombines TRBV10-3 with TRBJ2-4; D gene uncertain. Trimming shortened V by 2 bases and J by 1 base, and 12 bases separated the two germline ends. The CDR3 covers 16 residues. The germline CDR1 and CDR2 sequences are ENHRY and SYGVKD. The CDR3 region is CAISEALGQAKNIQYF. The DNA of the CDR3 is TGTGCCATCAGTGAGGCACTTGGGCAGGCCAAAAACATTCAGTACTTC.

Regarding this clonotype: Relative to the germline gene, one junction end is altered; a read error may explain this. J is TRBJ2-3 and V is TRBV20-1; 8 bases fit TRBD2. The germline gives CDR1 DFQATT, CDR2 SNEGSKA (reference sequence). There are 14 residues in the CDR3. The CDR3: CGARGTRASDTQYF. CDR3 bases: TGCGGTGCTAGAGGGACTAGGGCGTCTGATACGCAGTATTTT.

This clonotype was seen at least ten times. J is TRBJ2-7 and V is TRBV20-1; 7 bases are shared with TRBD2. The CDR3 is 16 residues long. The J segment lost 1 base and the V segment lost 3 bases, leaving 12 bases of the junction unmatched. Germline loops: CDR1 DFQATT, CDR2 SNEGSKA (reference sequence). The CDR3 DNA sequence: TGCAGTGCTAGTAAGCTGGCGGGAGATAAGTCCTACGAGCAGTACTTC. The encoded protein is CSASKLAGDKSYEQYF.

As for this clonotype: At one boundary the junction diverges from the germline segment, which might be a read error. This chain connects TRBV11-2 to TRBJ1-6, with unresolved D. The CDR3 runs to 16 residues. Germline values: CDR1 SGHAT, CDR2 FQNNGV. Here the CDR3 reads CANSLEWSRMNSPLHF. CDR3 bases: TGTGCCAACAGCTTAGAATGGTCTCGAATGAATTCACCCCTCCACTTT.

As to this clonotype: The conserved phenylalanine or tryptophan is not found at the CDR3 terminus, so this likely reflects a read error. The chain employs TRBV28 and TRBJ2-2, with D perhaps given as TRBD1 or TRBD2 (5 bases each). The germline V gene encodes CDR1 MDHEN and CDR2 SYDVKM. The CDR3 spans 15 residues. The CDR3 loop is CASSIPGTNTWELFL. Here the CDR3 DNA reads TGTGCCAGCAGTATCCCCGGGACGAACACCTGGGAGCTGTTTCTT.

CDR3 in amino acids: CASCPRLGEQYF. CDR3 DNA: TGTGCCAGCTGCCCTCGCCTTGGCGAGCAGTACTTC. This chain joins TRBV7-9 and TRBJ2-7; D remains unclear. The germline V gene encodes CDR1 SEHNR and CDR2 FQNEAQ (reference sequence). This CDR3 spans 12 amino acids. Trimming shortened V by 8 bases and J by 6 bases, and 14 bases separated the two germline ends.

This clonotype was picked up many times. The chain carries TRBV28 and TRBJ2-2, with D tentatively TRBD1 or TRBD2 (6 bases each). In germline, CDR1 is MDHEN, CDR2 SYDVKM. Trimming took 6 bases from V and 5 from J, leaving 19 bases between them. CDR3 length equals 16 residues. CDR3 in amino acids: CASRIPGGLRTGELFF. The CDR3 region has the DNA TGTGCCAGCAGGATCCCCGGGGGCCTTAGGACCGGGGAGCTGTTTTTT.

Concerning this clonotype itself: Sequence at one end of the junction differs from germline and may be a read error. This CDR3 reads CASCERGLNTDTQYF. CDR3 sequence (DNA): TGCGCCAGCTGTGAGAGGGGACTAAACACAGATACGCAGTATTTT. This chain joins TRBV10-2 and TRBJ2-3; TRBD2 matches at 7 bases. The CDR3 totals 15 residues. CDR1 and CDR2 (germline): WSHSY, SAAADI.

The chain uses TRBV4-1 and TRBJ2-7, with D perhaps given as TRBD1 or TRBD2 (5 bases each). CDR1 is MGHRA, CDR2 YSYEKL, per germline. V dropped 7 bases and J dropped 0 bases, with 16 bases sitting between them. CDR3 length: 15 residues. CDR3 DNA: TGCGCCAGCAACCAGATGCCGGGGCTCTCCTACGAGCAGTACTTC. Translated: CASNQMPGLSYEQYF.

As regards this clonotype: One base away lies a much larger clone, so this may be a sequencing read error. The chain couples TRBV29-1 to TRBJ2-5; a weak D match, TRBD2 (6 bases). With 8 bases removed from V and 5 bases from J, the gap between germline ends came to 24 bases. Per germline, CDR1 SQVTM and CDR2 ANQGSEA. The CDR3 contains 15 residues. For the CDR3, the DNA is TGCAGCAATGGGATAACGGGAGTAGTTAGGGAGACCCAGTACTTC. It yields the protein CSNGITGVVRETQYF.

Comment on this clonotype: An end of the junction differs from the germline gene, which may be a read error. The CDR3 sequence: CACSVHNRAAGELFF. The CDR3, as DNA: TGTGCCTGTAGTGTACATAACAGGGCGGCCGGGGAGCTGTTCTTT. The rearrangement links TRBV30 to TRBJ2-2, with D tentatively TRBD1 (6 bases). The CDR3 is made up of 15 amino acids. Germline assignment: CDR1 GTSNPN and CDR2 SVGIG (reference sequence).

The chain links TRBV4-1 to TRBJ2-7; 7 bases are shared with TRBD1. The junction had 13 bases not matched to a gene; V was cut back by 8 bases and J by 3 bases. CDR1 is MGHRA and CDR2 is YSYEKL in the germline V gene. The CDR3 has 15 residues. The CDR3 coding sequence is TGCGCCAGCCGCGAGACACAGGGGCAATTCTACGAGCAGTACTTC. This translates into CASRETQGQFYEQYF.